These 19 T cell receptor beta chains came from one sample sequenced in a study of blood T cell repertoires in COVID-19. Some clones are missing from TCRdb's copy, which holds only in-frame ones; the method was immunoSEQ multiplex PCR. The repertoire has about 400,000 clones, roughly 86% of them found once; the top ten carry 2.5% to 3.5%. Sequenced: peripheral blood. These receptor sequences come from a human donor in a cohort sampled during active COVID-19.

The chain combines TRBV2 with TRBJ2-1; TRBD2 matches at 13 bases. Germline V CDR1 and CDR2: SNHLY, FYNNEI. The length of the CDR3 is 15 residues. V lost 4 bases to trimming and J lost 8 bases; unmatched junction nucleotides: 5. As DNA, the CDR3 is TGTGCCAGCAGTGTTACTAGCGGGAGGGTCTATGAGCAGTTCTTC. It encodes CASSVTSGRVYEQFF. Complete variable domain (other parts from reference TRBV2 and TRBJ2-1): EPEVTQTPSHQVTQMGQEVILRCVPISNHLYFYWYRQILGQKVEFLVSFYNNEISEKSEIFDDQFSVERPDGSNFTLKIRSTKLEDSAMYFCASSVTSGRVYEQFFGPGTRLTVL.

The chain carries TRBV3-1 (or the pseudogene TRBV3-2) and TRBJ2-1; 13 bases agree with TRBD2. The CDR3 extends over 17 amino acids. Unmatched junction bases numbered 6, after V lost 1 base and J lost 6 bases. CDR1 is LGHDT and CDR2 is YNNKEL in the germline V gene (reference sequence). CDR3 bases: TGTGCCAGCAGCCAAGTCCCCGGGACTAGCGGGGTCAATGAGCAGTTCTTC. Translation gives CASSQVPGTSGVNEQFF.

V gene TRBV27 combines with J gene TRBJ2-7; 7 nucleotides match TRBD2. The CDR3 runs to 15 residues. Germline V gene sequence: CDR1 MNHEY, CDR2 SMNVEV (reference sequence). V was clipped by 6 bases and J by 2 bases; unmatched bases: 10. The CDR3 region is CASSLSAGEAYEQYF. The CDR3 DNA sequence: TGTGCCAGCAGCCTCTCCGCGGGGGAAGCCTACGAGCAGTACTTC.

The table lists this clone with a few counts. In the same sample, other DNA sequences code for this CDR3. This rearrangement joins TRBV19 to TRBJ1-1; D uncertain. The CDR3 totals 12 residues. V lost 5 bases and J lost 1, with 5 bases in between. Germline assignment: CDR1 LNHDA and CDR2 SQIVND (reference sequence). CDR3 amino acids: CASSRGNTEAFF. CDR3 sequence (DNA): TGTGCCAGTAGTCGAGGGAACACTGAAGCTTTCTTT.

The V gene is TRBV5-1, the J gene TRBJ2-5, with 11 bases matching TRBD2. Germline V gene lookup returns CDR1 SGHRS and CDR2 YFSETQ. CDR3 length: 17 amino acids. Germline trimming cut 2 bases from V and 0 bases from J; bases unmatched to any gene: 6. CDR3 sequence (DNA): TGCGCCAGCAGCTTCCTAGCGGGGGGCCCCTACCAAGAGACCCAGTACTTC. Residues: CASSFLAGGPYQETQYF.

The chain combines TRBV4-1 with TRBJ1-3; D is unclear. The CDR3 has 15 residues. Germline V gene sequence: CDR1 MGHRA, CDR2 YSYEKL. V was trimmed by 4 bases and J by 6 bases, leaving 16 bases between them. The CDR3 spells CASSLLAVVPNTIYF. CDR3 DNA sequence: TGCGCCAGCAGCCTCTTAGCTGTCGTCCCAAACACCATATATTTT.

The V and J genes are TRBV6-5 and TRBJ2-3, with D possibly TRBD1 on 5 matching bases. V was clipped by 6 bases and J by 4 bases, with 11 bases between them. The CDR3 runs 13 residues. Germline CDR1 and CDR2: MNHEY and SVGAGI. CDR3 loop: CASRGRVADTQYF. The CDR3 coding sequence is TGTGCCAGCAGAGGCAGGGTGGCAGATACGCAGTATTTT.

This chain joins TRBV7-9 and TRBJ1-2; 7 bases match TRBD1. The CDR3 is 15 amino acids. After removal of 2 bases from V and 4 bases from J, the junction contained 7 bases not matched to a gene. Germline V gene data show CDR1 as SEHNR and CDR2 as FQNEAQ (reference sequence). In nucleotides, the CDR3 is TGTGCCAGCAGCTTAATCTCCGGGACAGCCTATGGCTACACCTTC. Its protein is CASSLISGTAYGYTF.

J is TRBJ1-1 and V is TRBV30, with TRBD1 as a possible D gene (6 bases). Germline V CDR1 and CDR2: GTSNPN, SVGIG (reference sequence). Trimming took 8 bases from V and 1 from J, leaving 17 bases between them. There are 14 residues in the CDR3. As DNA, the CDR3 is TGTGCCGGAGATTCCGGGACAAAGAACACTGAAGCTTTCTTT. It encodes CAGDSGTKNTEAFF.

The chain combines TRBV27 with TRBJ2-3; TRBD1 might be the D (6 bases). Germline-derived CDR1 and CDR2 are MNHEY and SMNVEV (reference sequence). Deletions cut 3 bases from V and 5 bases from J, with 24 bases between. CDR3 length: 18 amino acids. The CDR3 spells CASSFGRYGPQGLDTQYF. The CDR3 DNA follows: TGTGCCAGCAGTTTCGGACGTTATGGCCCCCAGGGGTTAGATACGCAGTATTTT.

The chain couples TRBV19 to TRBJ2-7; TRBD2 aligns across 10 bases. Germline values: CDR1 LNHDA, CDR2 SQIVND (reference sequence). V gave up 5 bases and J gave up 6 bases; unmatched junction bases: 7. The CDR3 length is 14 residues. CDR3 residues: CASSLLAGKGEQYF. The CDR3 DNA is TGTGCCAGTAGTCTACTAGCGGGGAAAGGCGAGCAGTACTTC. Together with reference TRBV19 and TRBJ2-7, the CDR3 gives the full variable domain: DGGITQSPKYLFRKEGQNVTLSCEQNLNHDAMYWYRQDPGQGLRLIYYSQIVNDFQKGDIAEGYSVSREKKESFPLTVTSAQKNPTAFYLCASSLLAGKGEQYFGPGTRLTVT.

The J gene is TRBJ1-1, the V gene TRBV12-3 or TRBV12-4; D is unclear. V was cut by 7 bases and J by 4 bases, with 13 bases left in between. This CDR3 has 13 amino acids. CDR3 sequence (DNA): TGTGCCAGCACTCTCACGCCCGGCACTGAAGCTTTCTTT. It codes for CASTLTPGTEAFF.

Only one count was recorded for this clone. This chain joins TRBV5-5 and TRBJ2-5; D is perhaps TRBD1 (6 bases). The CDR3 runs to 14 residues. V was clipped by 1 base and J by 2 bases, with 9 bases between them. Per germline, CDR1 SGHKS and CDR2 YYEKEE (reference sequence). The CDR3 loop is CASSLFRGQETQYF. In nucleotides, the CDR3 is TGTGCCAGCAGCTTGTTCAGGGGTCAAGAGACCCAGTACTTC.

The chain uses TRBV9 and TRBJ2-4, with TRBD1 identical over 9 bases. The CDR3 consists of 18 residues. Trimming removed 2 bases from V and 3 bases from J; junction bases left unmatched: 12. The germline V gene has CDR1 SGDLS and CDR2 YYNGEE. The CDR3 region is CASSVKMGQGKNKNIQYF. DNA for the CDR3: TGTGCCAGCAGCGTCAAGATGGGACAGGGTAAGAACAAAAACATTCAGTACTTC.

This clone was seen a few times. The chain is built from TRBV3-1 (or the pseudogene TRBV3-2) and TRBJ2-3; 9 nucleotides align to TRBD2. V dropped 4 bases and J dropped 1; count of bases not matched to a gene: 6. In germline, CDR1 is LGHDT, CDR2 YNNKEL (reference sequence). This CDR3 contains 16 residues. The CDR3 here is CASSPSERGGTDTQYF. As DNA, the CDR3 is TGTGCCAGCAGCCCCTCCGAGCGGGGGGGCACAGATACGCAGTATTTT.

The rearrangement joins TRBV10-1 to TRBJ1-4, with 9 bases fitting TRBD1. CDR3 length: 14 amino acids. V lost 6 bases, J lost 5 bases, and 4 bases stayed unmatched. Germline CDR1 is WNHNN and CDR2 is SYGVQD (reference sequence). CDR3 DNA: TGCGCCAGCAGGGGGACAGGGAGAAATGAAAAACTGTTTTTT. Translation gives CASRGTGRNEKLFF.

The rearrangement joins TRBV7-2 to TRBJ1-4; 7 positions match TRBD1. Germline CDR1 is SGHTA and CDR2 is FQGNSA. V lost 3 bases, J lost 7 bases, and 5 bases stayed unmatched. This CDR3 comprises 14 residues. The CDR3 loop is CASSLQGEREKLFF. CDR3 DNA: TGTGCCAGCAGCTTGCAGGGGGAGCGTGAAAAACTGTTTTTT.

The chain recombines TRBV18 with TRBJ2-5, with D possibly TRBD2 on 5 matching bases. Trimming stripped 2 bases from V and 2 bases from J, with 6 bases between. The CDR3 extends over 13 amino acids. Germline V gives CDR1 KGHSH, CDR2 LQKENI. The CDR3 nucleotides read TGTGCCAGCTCACCAGGAGGTCAAGAGACCCAGTACTTC. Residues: CASSPGGQETQYF.

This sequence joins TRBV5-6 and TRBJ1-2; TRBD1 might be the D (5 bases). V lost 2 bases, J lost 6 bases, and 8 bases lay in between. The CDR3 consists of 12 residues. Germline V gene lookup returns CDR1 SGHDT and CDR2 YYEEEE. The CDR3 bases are TGTGCCAGCAGCTTACAAGGGGATGGCTACACCTTC. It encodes CASSLQGDGYTF.